These T cell receptor beta chains were read from a single sample in a study of blood T cell repertoires in COVID-19. Data came from immunoSEQ multiplex PCR; TCRdb stores just in-frame clones and leaves some out. Of 200,000 to 250,000 clones listed, 90% were seen once; the top ten hold about 15%. Sequenced sample: PBMCs or T cells enriched from blood (not recorded which). The receptor source for this set is a man aged 25-45 years who had been exposed to COVID-19. Each CDR3 is given without its conserved first and last residue. A D gene is named only where the DNA matches it firmly. A clone size is listed for some rows: how often the clone was seen (once, few, many), or a class if it is expanded.

>TRBV2|TRBD1|NA
ASSEDRDRVIPYNSPLH
>TRBV3-1/TRBV3-2|TRBD1|NA
ASSLNTGGPYEQY
>TRBV4-1|NA|NA
ASSQSTTGTSYGYT
>TRBV7-2|NA|NA
ASSLNTEGGYT
>TRBV10-3|NA|NA
AISDQQYGYT
>TRBV5-4|TRBD1|NA
ASSYTGGPNTEAF
>TRBV29-1|NA|NA
STRSGGRGGYT
>TRBV14|NA|NA
ASSQEQGSFEAF
>TRBV11-2|NA|NA
ASSPRAGIDTQY
>TRBV7-8|TRBD1|NA
ASSSQGSRPPLH
>TRBV30|TRBD2|NA
AWSVVAGGYEQY
>TRBV6-5|NA|NA
ASSYGQGPIYEQY
>TRBV7-9|TRBD1|NA
ASSSGRQGSTDTQY
>TRBV19|NA|NA
ASSITGMNTEAF
>TRBV7-2|NA|NA
ASSGPVTSYNSPLH
>TRBV5-6|NA|once
ASSPQGTSNQPQH
>TRBV15|NA|once
ATGGAALHEAF
>TRBV7-2|NA|NA
ASSPTTGKNTGELF
>TRBV4-3|TRBD2|NA
ASSQEGSGGNEQF
>TRBV4-1|NA|NA
ASSQYPGETQY
>TRBV10-2|TRBD1|once
ATGQGGPEAF
>TRBV7-3|NA|NA
ASSLGEGTDTQY
>TRBV27|NA|NA
ASSLTNTDTQY
>TRBV18|NA|NA
ASSLGGGSLNSPLH
>TRBV11-2|TRBD2|NA
ASSLEGLAVSPQY
>TRBV4-1|TRBD1|NA
ASSQVQGTATEAF
>TRBV5-1|NA|NA
ASSLVSFGDSGNTIY
>TRBV5-8|NA|few
ASSLISGWLVQPQH
>TRBV19|NA|NA
ASSIRNSPLH
>TRBV3-1/TRBV3-2|NA|NA
ASSQGSGLVYGYT
>TRBV10-2|TRBD1|NA
ASNDRVDGYT
>TRBV4-3|TRBD1|NA
ASSQEDGQGWYYGYT
>TRBV7-2|TRBD2|NA
ASSFFRGDNEQF
>TRBV7-8|NA|NA
ASSQTSGTQY
>TRBV7-2|TRBD1|NA
ASSFTGGVSMGNTIY
>TRBV18|TRBD1|once
ASSPRTGNTEAF
>TRBV4-2|NA|NA
ASSRQAEQPQH
>TRBV5-1|TRBD1|NA
ASSMTGELDGYT
>TRBV11-3|NA|NA
ASSLIGGFGTDTQY
>TRBV5-4|NA|NA
ASSISQGNQETQY
>TRBV13|TRBD2|NA
ASSLGLLAGGLGYPADTQY
>TRBV12-3/TRBV12-4|TRBD1|NA
ASARDRSYEQY
>TRBV5-5|TRBD1|NA
ASSSGTGGKVQT
>TRBV4-3|TRBD1|few
ASSPHGQGDGANVLT
>TRBV29-1|NA|NA
SVFVERRGGIAPAGYT
>TRBV3-1/TRBV3-2|TRBD1|NA
ASSQDSTGSTEAF
>TRBV4-3|NA|NA
ASSQGGGRDQETQY
>TRBV9|TRBD2|NA
ASIPGVTSGVNEQF
>TRBV24-1|TRBD1|NA
ATSGVFVGTGGAGELF
>TRBV11-2|TRBD1|NA
ASSLNRGGSPLH
>TRBV27|NA|NA
ASSRRTGYTGELF
>TRBV7-9|NA|NA
ASSPGSGRPGNTIY
>TRBV3-1/TRBV3-2|TRBD1|NA
ASSQTGTGHYGYT
>TRBV19|NA|NA
ASSIVSRSSGNTIY
>TRBV27|NA|NA
ASSLGGTDTQY